These 25 T cell receptor beta chains originate from one sample sequenced in a study of T cells after yellow fever vaccination. TCRdb reanalysed the 5' RACE reads using MiXCR and keeps one entry per CDR3 protein. The sample holds 500,000 to 550,000 distinct CDR3 sequences, 21% seen once. The specimen was PBMCs, collected 21 days after the first yellow fever vaccination. The receptors come from a man in his late teens or twenties who received the YFV17D yellow fever vaccine.

This clonotype was seen a handful of times. The chain carries TRBV4-3 and TRBJ2-2; 7 bases align to TRBD1. CDR1 is LGHNA and CDR2 is YSLEER in the germline V gene. The V gene end was trimmed by 5 bases and the J gene end by 3 bases; junction bases not matched to a gene: 9. This CDR3 contains 16 residues. This chain's CDR3 is CASSEPTGTHTGELFF. The DNA for the CDR3 is TGCGCCAGCAGCGAACCGACAGGGACCCACACCGGGGAGCTGTTTTTT.

This clonotype was found a few times. This chain joins TRBV12-3 or TRBV12-4 and TRBJ1-1; D uncertain. The CDR3 has 14 amino acids. Trimming left V 2 bases short and J 5 bases short, with 12 bases between. For the CDR3, the DNA is TGTGCCAGCAGTTTATCGAACGGGAATACTGAAGCTTTCTTT. It translates to CASSLSNGNTEAFF.

This clonotype was recorded a few times. The V gene is TRBV5-1, the J gene TRBJ2-5, with a tentative D call TRBD1 (6 bases). The germline V gene has CDR1 SGHRS and CDR2 YFSETQ. The CDR3 totals 14 residues. Trimming took off 2 bases at V and 3 bases at J, with 11 bases between the two ends. The chain's CDR3 is CASSLTGLKETQYF. CDR3 DNA: TGCGCCAGCAGCTTAACAGGGTTGAAAGAGACCCAGTACTTC.

This sequence joins TRBV5-4 and TRBJ2-3, with TRBD2 identical over 14 bases. J lost 11 bases, V lost 0 bases, and 5 bases had no gene match. The CDR3 is made up of 15 amino acids. Germline loops: CDR1 SGHNT, CDR2 YYREEE (reference sequence). For the CDR3, the DNA is TGTGCCAGCAGCTTGGCAGGACTAGCGGGAGGAAGGCAGTATTTT. Translation: CASSLAGLAGGRQYF. Full variable domain (outside the CDR3, taken from reference TRBV5-4 and TRBJ2-3): ETGVTQSPTHLIKTRGQQVTLRCSSQSGHNTVSWYQQALGQGPQFIFQYYREEENGRGNFPPRFSGLQFPNYSSELNVNALELDDSALYLCASSLAGLAGGRQYFGPGTRLTVL.

This clonotype was seen many times. The chain is built from TRBV20-1 and TRBJ1-4; 7 bases are shared with TRBD1. This CDR3 is built from 18 residues. Germline V gene data show CDR1 as DFQATT and CDR2 as SNEGSKA (reference sequence). Unmatched junction bases numbered 15, after V lost 2 bases and J lost 3 bases. This CDR3 is CSARKDRVGSRANEKLFF. CDR3 bases: TGCAGTGCTAGAAAAGACAGGGTCGGTTCGAGGGCTAATGAAAAACTGTTTTTT.

This clonotype occurred a few times. The CDR3: CSAPGPLAKNIQYF. The CDR3 region has the DNA TGCAGTGCCCCAGGGCCCCTAGCCAAAAACATTCAGTACTTC. The chain employs TRBV20-1 and TRBJ2-4; TRBD1 is a possible D gene (5 bases). CDR3 length: 14 amino acids. The germline V gene has CDR1 DFQATT and CDR2 SNEGSKA (reference sequence). V lost 6 bases to trimming and J lost 0 bases, with 12 bases between them.

V gene TRBV21-1 combines with J gene TRBJ2-7; TRBD2 reflects the table's D call only, with no check against the DNA. TRBV21-1 is given as a pseudogene. The CDR3 sequence is 17 residues long. CDR3 loop: CASSKTPLDDAGYEQYV. The CDR3 region has the DNA TGTGCCAGCAGCAAAACCCCGCTTGATGACGCGGGATACGAGCAGTACGTC.

This clonotype has just a few counts. The chain links TRBV20-1 to TRBJ2-6; D call uncertain. The CDR3 is 14 amino acids. Germline V lookup: CDR1 DFQATT, CDR2 SNEGSKA (reference sequence). The V end lost 1 base, the J end lost 3 bases, and 7 bases lay between the germline ends. The CDR3 DNA sequence: TGCAGTGCTAGAGGGGGTGATGGGGCCAACGTCCTGACTTTC. It translates to CSARGGDGANVLTF.

The V gene is TRBV18, the J gene TRBJ2-7; D possibly corresponds to TRBD2 (7 bases). The germline gives CDR1 KGHSH, CDR2 LQKENI. V was trimmed by 3 bases and J by 7 bases, leaving 13 bases between them. The CDR3 consists of 13 residues. The CDR3 DNA reads as TGTGCCAGCTCACCCGGGGGGCCAGGGGAGCAGTACTTC. It translates to CASSPGGPGEQYF.

The CDR3 DNA sequence: TGTGCCAGCAGCCGTGGCGGAGGTTTTCGCAATCAGCCCCAGCATTTT. Translating gives CASSRGGGFRNQPQHF. The rearrangement links TRBV6-2 or TRBV6-3 to TRBJ1-5, with no clear D. CDR3 length: 16 amino acids. Trimming removed 6 bases at V and 2 bases at J, with 17 bases between. Germline V gives CDR1 MNHEY, CDR2 SVGEGT.

The V call is TRBV4-2, the J call TRBJ1-4, with 10 bases that match TRBD1. Looked up from germline, CDR1 is LGHNA and CDR2 is YNFKEQ. J was trimmed by 4 bases and V by 3 bases; bases with no gene match: 2. This CDR3 comprises 15 residues. The CDR3 loop reads CASSQDRGFNEKLFF. DNA of the CDR3: TGTGCCAGCAGCCAGGACAGGGGGTTTAATGAAAAACTGTTTTTT.

On this clonotype: An end of the junction differs from the germline gene, which may be a read error. The genes are TRBV2 and TRBJ2-4; no firm D call. Looked up from germline, CDR1 is SNHLY and CDR2 is FYNNEI. The CDR3 runs to 12 residues. Written as DNA, the CDR3 is TGTGCCAGCCTTCCAACCAAAAGCATTCAGTACTTC. This sequence encodes CASLPTKSIQYF.

The chain couples TRBV12-3 or TRBV12-4 to TRBJ1-2; D gene uncertain. V lost 5 bases, J lost 8 bases, and 15 bases lay in between. This CDR3 spans 13 amino acids. This CDR3 reads CASSTTDWRGYTF. CDR3 coding DNA: TGTGCCAGCAGTACTACGGACTGGCGGGGCTACACCTTC.

This clonotype was recorded a few times. This rearrangement joins TRBV2 to TRBJ2-1, with D possibly matching TRBD1 (5 bases). Trimming removed 0 bases at V and 6 bases at J, with 9 bases between. CDR1 and CDR2 (germline): SNHLY, FYNNEI. The CDR3 contains 14 residues. The CDR3 region is CASSEARQGNEQFF. CDR3 bases: TGTGCCAGCAGTGAAGCGCGGCAGGGCAATGAGCAGTTCTTC.

The chain couples TRBV15 to TRBJ2-3; D perhaps matches TRBD2 (5 bases). This CDR3 region has 16 residues. With 0 bases removed from V and 0 bases from J, the gap between germline ends came to 10 bases. CDR1 is LNHNV, CDR2 YYDKDF, per germline (reference sequence). The CDR3 sequence: CATSRDVAGSTDTQYF. In nucleotides, the CDR3 is TGTGCCACCAGCAGAGATGTGGCGGGTAGCACAGATACGCAGTATTTT.

This clonotype occurred once. The chain is built from TRBV7-3 and TRBJ2-1, with no clear D. The CDR3 is 16 amino acids. The germline V gene has CDR1 SGHTA and CDR2 FQGTGA. V was clipped by 4 bases and J by 2 bases, with 15 bases between them. This CDR3 is CASSSDPGSPYNEQFF. The CDR3 DNA follows: TGTGCCAGCAGCTCAGACCCCGGGTCCCCCTACAATGAGCAGTTCTTC.

The rearrangement links TRBV20-1 to TRBJ2-7; D remains ambiguous. The CDR3 sequence is 16 residues long. Trimming took off 3 bases at V and 3 bases at J, with 21 bases between the two ends. Germline lookup yields CDR1 DFQATT and CDR2 SNEGSKA (reference sequence). CDR3 DNA: TGCAGTGCTAGTAATGGTGAGCGTGTGGCGGTCTACGAGCAGTACTTC. Translated, it gives CSASNGERVAVYEQYF.

The sample holds one count of this clonotype. The chain links TRBV12-3 or TRBV12-4 to TRBJ1-5; tentatively, D is TRBD1 (5 bases). The CDR3 totals 13 residues. Trimming left V 4 bases short and J 5 bases short, with 9 bases between. In nucleotides, the CDR3 is TGTGCCAGCAGTTGGGGGGTGGATCAGCCCCAGCATTTT. Protein sequence: CASSWGVDQPQHF.

This clonotype was observed at least ten times. The chain combines TRBV5-1 with TRBJ2-3, with 8 bases lining up with TRBD2. J was trimmed by 4 bases and V by 2 bases; bases with no gene match: 3. Germline values: CDR1 SGHRS, CDR2 YFSETQ. The CDR3 consists of 14 residues. The CDR3 nucleotides are TGCGCCAGCAGCTTCGGGGGGGCTGCAGATACGCAGTATTTT. Protein product: CASSFGGAADTQYF.

In its sample, this clonotype was seen a few times. This chain uses TRBV15 with TRBJ1-1; D is undetermined. Germline-derived CDR1 and CDR2 are LNHNV and YYDKDF (reference sequence). V lost 0 bases to trimming and J lost 0 bases, with 5 bases between them. The CDR3 runs to 14 residues. The CDR3 DNA reads as TGTGCCACCAGCAGAGATGCACTGAACACTGAAGCTTTCTTT. Protein product: CATSRDALNTEAFF.

The rearrangement links TRBV7-9 to TRBJ2-7; 9 positions match TRBD1. Germline CDR1 SEHNR, CDR2 FQNEAQ (reference sequence). The CDR3 spans 14 residues. J lost 4 bases, V lost 5 bases, and 6 bases had no gene match. CDR3 sequence (DNA): TGTGCCAGCAGCCAACAGGGGGCTGGATACGAGCAGTACGTC. This translates into CASSQQGAGYEQYV.

In this sample, this clonotype turned up a few times. CDR3 loop: CASSWTGVMNTEAFF. The CDR3 coding sequence is TGCGCCAGCAGCTGGACAGGCGTGATGAACACTGAAGCTTTCTTT. The chain has TRBV5-1 and TRBJ1-1, with TRBD1 matching 7 bases. The CDR3 is 15 amino acids. The germline V gene has CDR1 SGHRS and CDR2 YFSETQ. The trim removed 3 bases at V and 0 bases at J, leaving 5 bases unmatched.

The chain recombines TRBV3-1 with TRBJ2-1; TRBD2 matches at 9 bases. The junction had 5 bases not matched to a gene; V was cut back by 5 bases and J by 3 bases. The germline gives CDR1 LGHDT, CDR2 YNNKEL (reference sequence). The CDR3 contains 15 residues. The CDR3 protein is CASSEAGGIYNEQFF. The CDR3 coding sequence is TGTGCCAGCAGCGAAGCGGGGGGCATCTACAATGAGCAGTTCTTC.

This clonotype was seen only a few times. This sequence joins TRBV6-5 and TRBJ1-3, with 8 bases that match TRBD1. Per germline, CDR1 MNHEY and CDR2 SVGAGI. Losses at the gene ends were 4 bases for V and 4 bases for J; bases not matched to a gene: 6. This CDR3 region has 15 residues. This chain's CDR3 is CASSFRTGIGNTIYF. The CDR3 DNA is TGTGCCAGCAGTTTTCGGACAGGGATAGGAAACACCATATATTTT.

The V gene is TRBV14, the J gene TRBJ1-5; no firm D call. Germline-derived CDR1 and CDR2 are SGHDN and FVKESK. Trimming shortened V by 4 bases and J by 7 bases, and 11 bases separated the two germline ends. This CDR3 contains 13 residues. CDR3 DNA: TGTGCCAGCAGCCTGGGAGTAACACAGCCCCAGCATTTT. Amino acid sequence: CASSLGVTQPQHF.